One and the same sample provided the 2 T cell receptor beta chains below, sequenced in a study of blood T cells in healthy people across ages. The second PCR ran roughly 6 to 12 cycles with a sample-barcoded 5' primer and J-beta primers. TCRdb processed the 5' RACE reads anew with MiXCR; each CDR3 protein has one entry. This sample yields about 1.7 million distinct CDR3 sequences, of which about 28% are seen a single time; 7.7% belongs to the top ten. Input material: blood. The receptors here all came from a woman aged 25 to 39 in good health.

This clonotype has a handful of counts. The rearrangement joins TRBV2 to TRBJ2-5; 10 nucleotides match TRBD2. Germline assignment: CDR1 SNHLY and CDR2 FYNNEI. V shed 6 bases, J shed 2 bases, and the junction held 12 bases outside the gene matches. This CDR3 has 17 residues. CDR3 in amino acids: CASSKRPSGGIQETQYF. The CDR3 DNA reads TGTGCCAGCAGCAAAAGGCCTAGCGGGGGTATACAAGAGACCCAGTACTTC.

As for this clonotype: One junction end does not reproduce the germline sequence, and a read error may be involved. V usage is TRBV29-1 and J usage is TRBJ1-1; no clear D. The CDR3 has 13 amino acids. Per the germline V gene, CDR1 is SQVTM and CDR2 is ANQGSEA. Written as DNA, the CDR3 is TGCAGCGCTTGGGTCAATGCGAACGCTGAAGCTTTCTTT. Its protein is CSAWVNANAEAFF.